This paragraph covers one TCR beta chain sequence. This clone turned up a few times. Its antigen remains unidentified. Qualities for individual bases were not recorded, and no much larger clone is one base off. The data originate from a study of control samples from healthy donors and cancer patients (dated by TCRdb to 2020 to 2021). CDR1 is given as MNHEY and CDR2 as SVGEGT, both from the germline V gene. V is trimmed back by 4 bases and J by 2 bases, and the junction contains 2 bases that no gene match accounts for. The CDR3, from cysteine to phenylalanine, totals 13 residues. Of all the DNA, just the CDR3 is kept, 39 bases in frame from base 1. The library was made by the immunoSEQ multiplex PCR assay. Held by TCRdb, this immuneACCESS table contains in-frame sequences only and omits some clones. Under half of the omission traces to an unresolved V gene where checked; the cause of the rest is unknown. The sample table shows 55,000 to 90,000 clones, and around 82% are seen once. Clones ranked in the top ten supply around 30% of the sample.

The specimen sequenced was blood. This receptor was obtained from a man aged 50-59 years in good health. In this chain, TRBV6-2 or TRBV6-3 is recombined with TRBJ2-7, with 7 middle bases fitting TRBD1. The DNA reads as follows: TGTGCCAGCAGTTTAACAGGGGCCTACGAGCAGTACTTC. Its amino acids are CASSLTGAYEQYF.